The 10 T cell receptor beta chains presented below share a single source sample, sequenced in a study of shared clonotypes between healthy human individuals. The protocol was immunoSEQ multiplex PCR, while the TCRdb copy is restricted to in-frame clones and leaves out a portion. The table records 950,000 to 1,300,000 clones, around 76% of them present only once. Specimen: memory CD4+ T cells sorted from blood. Subset specified: CD45RA-negative fraction. Receptors were obtained from a man between 18 and 35 years old in good health.

The count of this clone is one. The V call is TRBV7-2, the J call TRBJ2-3; TRBD2 agrees at 8 bases. Germline trimming cut 8 bases from V and 1 base from J; bases unmatched to any gene: 8. The CDR3 is made up of 15 amino acids. Looked up from germline, CDR1 is SGHTA and CDR2 is FQGNSA. This chain's CDR3 is CASPRPGGGTDTQYF. As DNA, the CDR3 is TGTGCCAGCCCCCGGCCGGGGGGGGGCACAGATACGCAGTATTTT.

The genes are TRBV28 and TRBJ1-5; possible D gene TRBD1, 5 bases. V lost 4 bases and J 3 bases, leaving 16 bases between the germline ends. Germline V gives CDR1 MDHEN, CDR2 SYDVKM. CDR3 length: 16 amino acids. This chain's CDR3 is CASSSPGGGNNQPQHF. The DNA for the CDR3 is TGTGCCAGCAGTTCTCCCGGCGGGGGGAACAATCAGCCCCAGCATTTT.

Note on this clone: The same CDR3 also results from other DNA sequences found in this sample. The CDR3 spells CASRGAYEQYF. The CDR3, as DNA: TGTGCCAGTCGAGGGGCCTACGAGCAGTACTTC. The chain has TRBV2 and TRBJ2-7; the D gene could be TRBD1 or TRBD2 (5 bases each). CDR3 size: 11 residues. Germline V gene data show CDR1 as SNHLY and CDR2 as FYNNEI. With 9 bases removed from V and 2 bases from J, the gap between germline ends came to 8 bases. The variable domain in full, completed from reference TRBV2 and TRBJ2-7, reads EPEVTQTPSHQVTQMGQEVILRCVPISNHLYFYWYRQILGQKVEFLVSFYNNEISEKSEIFDDQFSVERPDGSNFTLKIRSTKLEDSAMYFCASRGAYEQYFGPGTRLTVT.

V usage is TRBV30 and J usage is TRBJ1-2, with TRBD1 as a possible D gene (6 bases). This CDR3 spans 16 amino acids. The germline CDR1 and CDR2 sequences are GTSNPN and SVGIG (reference sequence). V shed 8 bases and J shed 1 base, with 23 bases lying between them. CDR3 in amino acids: CALKAAGTLHNYGYTF. CDR3 sequence (DNA): TGTGCCCTGAAGGCTGCCGGGACACTTCATAACTATGGCTACACCTTC. The full variable domain, in which reference TRBV30 and TRBJ1-2 provide the parts outside the CDR3, is SQTIHQWPATLVQPVGSPLSLECTVEGTSNPNLYWYRQAAGRGLQLLFYSVGIGQISSEVPQNLSASRPQDRQFILSSKKLLLSDSGFYLCALKAAGTLHNYGYTFGSGTRLTVV.

The gene calls are TRBV19 and TRBJ1-2; TRBD1 agrees at 8 bases. CDR1 and CDR2 from the germline V gene are LNHDA and SQIVND (reference sequence). This CDR3 spans 14 amino acids. The V and J ends lost 5 bases and 6 bases, in that order; junction bases with no gene match: 8. CDR3 in DNA: TGTGCCAGTAGTCCCGGGACAGGTTTTGATGGCTACACCTTC. It translates to CASSPGTGFDGYTF.

This clone has only a few counts. The chain is built from TRBV30 and TRBJ1-1; no clear D. Germline loops: CDR1 GTSNPN, CDR2 SVGIG (reference sequence). The CDR3 covers 14 residues. V lost 1 base to trimming and J lost 1 base, with 10 bases between them. CDR3 amino acids: CAWSGRPGNTEAFF. As DNA, the CDR3 is TGTGCCTGGAGTGGGCGTCCCGGGAACACTGAAGCTTTCTTT.

In regard to this clone: Other DNA sequences from this sample encode an identical CDR3 as well. This chain links TRBV7-3 with TRBJ2-2; D possibly corresponds to TRBD2 (5 bases). With 0 bases removed from V and 0 bases from J, the gap between germline ends came to 8 bases. Germline V gene data show CDR1 as SGHTA and CDR2 as FQGTGA. This CDR3 spans 16 amino acids. In DNA, the CDR3 is TGTGCCAGCAGCTTAACGGGCGGGCCGAACACCGGGGAGCTGTTTTTT. Amino acid sequence: CASSLTGGPNTGELFF.

The DNA for the CDR3 is TGTGCCAGCAGCCAGGAGCGGGGGAATAGAGAGACCCAGTACTTC. Its translation: CASSQERGNRETQYF. The chain combines TRBV7-8 with TRBJ2-5; TRBD2 aligns across 8 bases. Germline-derived CDR1 and CDR2 are SGHVS and FQNEAQ. CDR3 length equals 15 residues. V was pared by 5 bases and J by 4 bases, with 9 bases of the junction left unmatched.

The chain joins TRBV18 to TRBJ2-7, with a possible D match to TRBD2 (6 bases). Germline values: CDR1 KGHSH, CDR2 LQKENI. CDR3 length: 14 amino acids. Trimming shortened V by 1 base and J by 0 bases, and 7 bases separated the two germline ends. The CDR3 loop reads CASSPLAASYEQYF. The CDR3 DNA reads TGTGCCAGCTCACCACTAGCGGCCTCCTACGAGCAGTACTTC.

This clone has just one count. This sequence joins TRBV10-3 and TRBJ2-7; D call uncertain. V lost 4 bases and J 5 bases, leaving 6 bases between the germline ends. CDR3 length: 11 residues. Looked up from germline, CDR1 is ENHRY and CDR2 is SYGVKD. As DNA, the CDR3 is TGTGCCATCAGTGGAACAAACGAGCAGTACTTC. Its protein product is CAISGTNEQYF.